The next 6 T cell receptor beta chains were all read from a single sample in a study of PD-1 blockade in classical Hodgkin lymphoma. All patients experienced relapse after autologous stem cell transplantation, and brentuximab vedotin exposure was variable. Repertoires were generated with immunoSEQ multiplex PCR, while TCRdb's copy carries only in-frame clones and drops some. The sample has 70,000 or so clones; 85% to 95% are singletons. This material consisted of peripheral blood mononuclear cells (PBMCs), taken at baseline. Every receptor here comes from a human donor with classical Hodgkin lymphoma.

The chain links TRBV6-5 to TRBJ2-1; D is uncertain. The CDR3 loop spans 15 amino acids. CDR1 MNHEY and CDR2 SVGAGI come from the germline V gene. Trimming took off 3 bases at V and 2 bases at J, with 11 bases between the two ends. The chain's CDR3 is CASSYRLEAYNEQFF. DNA for the CDR3: TGTGCCAGCAGTTATCGGCTAGAGGCCTACAATGAGCAGTTCTTC.

The chain combines TRBV6-5 with TRBJ1-2, with 8 bases that match TRBD1. Germline CDR1 reads MNHEY; CDR2 reads SVGAGI. Germline trimming cut 4 bases from V and 6 bases from J; bases unmatched to any gene: 7. The CDR3 contains 14 residues. DNA for the CDR3: TGTGCCAGCAGTTTGGACAGGGTTTCCCATGGCTACACCTTC. This gives the protein CASSLDRVSHGYTF.

This chain joins TRBV18 and TRBJ2-7, with D unresolved. V was clipped by 3 bases and J by 3 bases, with 6 bases between them. Germline V gene lookup returns CDR1 KGHSH and CDR2 LQKENI. CDR3 length: 12 amino acids. The chain's CDR3 is CASSPASYEQYF. The CDR3 DNA follows: TGTGCCAGCTCACCGGCTAGCTACGAGCAGTACTTC.

The chain joins TRBV9 to TRBJ1-1, with D hard to call. Germline CDR1 SGDLS, CDR2 YYNGEE. The CDR3 totals 13 residues. V was cut by 2 bases and J by 2 bases, with 7 bases left in between. CDR3 sequence reads: CASSVVYNTEAFF. CDR3 in DNA: TGTGCCAGCAGCGTTGTATATAACACTGAAGCTTTCTTT.

The chain links TRBV27 to TRBJ1-2; 8 positions agree with TRBD1. V was clipped by 2 bases and J by 7 bases; unmatched bases: 3. The CDR3 is 13 amino acids. The V gene's germline CDR1 is MNHEY and CDR2 SMNVEV (reference sequence). CDR3 amino acids: CASSLQGASGYTF. The CDR3 DNA follows: TGTGCCAGCAGTTTACAGGGGGCGAGTGGCTACACCTTC.

This clone was observed a few times. The chain links TRBV5-1 to TRBJ1-2; tentative D call: TRBD1 (6 bases). This CDR3 is 16 amino acids long. V lost 2 bases to trimming and J lost 0 bases, with 14 bases between them. Germline V gene sequence: CDR1 SGHRS, CDR2 YFSETQ. The CDR3 DNA sequence: TGCGCCAGCAGCTTATTCCGGGACACAGCTAACTATGGCTACACCTTC. This encodes CASSLFRDTANYGYTF.